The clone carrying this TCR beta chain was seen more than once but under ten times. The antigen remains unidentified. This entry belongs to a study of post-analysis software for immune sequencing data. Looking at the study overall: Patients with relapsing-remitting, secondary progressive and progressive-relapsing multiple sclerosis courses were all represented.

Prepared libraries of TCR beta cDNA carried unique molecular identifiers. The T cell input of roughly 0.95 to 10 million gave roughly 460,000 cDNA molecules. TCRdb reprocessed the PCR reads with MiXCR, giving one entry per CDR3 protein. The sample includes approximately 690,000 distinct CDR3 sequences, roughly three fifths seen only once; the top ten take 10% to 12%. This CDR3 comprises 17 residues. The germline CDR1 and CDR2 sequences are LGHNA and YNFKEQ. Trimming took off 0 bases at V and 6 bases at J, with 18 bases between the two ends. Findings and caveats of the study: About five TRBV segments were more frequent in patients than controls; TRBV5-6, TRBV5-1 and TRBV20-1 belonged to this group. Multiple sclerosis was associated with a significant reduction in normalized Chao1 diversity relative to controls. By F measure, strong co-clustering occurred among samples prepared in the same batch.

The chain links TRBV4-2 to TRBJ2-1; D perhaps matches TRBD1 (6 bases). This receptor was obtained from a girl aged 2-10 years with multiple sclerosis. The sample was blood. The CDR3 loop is CASSQDGGRGSFNEQFF. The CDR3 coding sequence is TGTGCCAGCAGCCAAGATGGGGGAAGGGGGAGTTTCAATGAGCAGTTCTTC.